This is a list of T cell receptor beta chains from one sample in a study of blood T cell repertoires in COVID-19. Sequenced by immunoSEQ multiplex PCR; TCRdb stores in-frame clones only, minus some. The sample carries around 110,000 clones, 90% recorded once. The sequenced material came from peripheral blood. These receptors all stem from a human donor with active COVID-19. The donor label of this sample is uncertain. The CDR3 runs from the conserved cysteine through the conserved F or W. D genes are given only for firm matches. Size is omitted from some rows. Given values are once, few, many or a class for expanded clones.

>TRBJ2-4|.|.|TRBV12-3/TRBV12-4
TGTGCCAGCAGTTTAGACACGAAAAACATTCAGTACTTC
CASSLDTKNIQYF
>TRBJ1-6|.|once|TRBV27
TGTGCCAGCAGCGATCAACAGGGAGCGAATTCACCCCTCCACTTT
CASSDQQGANSPLHF
>TRBJ2-5|TRBD1|.|TRBV4-1
TGCGCCAGCAGCCCGCAGGGGGAATCAGAGACCCAGTACTTC
CASSPQGESETQYF
>TRBJ2-7|TRBD1|.|TRBV5-1
TGCGCCAGCAGCTTGGATATTGCCGGGACAGGGACCGAGCAGTACTTC
CASSLDIAGTGTEQYF
>TRBJ1-2|TRBD1|.|TRBV6-5
TGTGCCAGCAGTCGCACCGGGACAGACTATGGCTACACCTTC
CASSRTGTDYGYTF
>TRBJ1-2|TRBD1|.|TRBV7-2
TGTGCCAGCAGCAAAATTAACACAGGGGGCAATGGCTACACCTTC
CASSKINTGGNGYTF
>TRBJ2-7|TRBD2|.|TRBV25-1
TGTGCCAGTCTAGCGGGGGGCCCGCCCTACGAGCAGTACTTC
CASLAGGPPYEQYF
>TRBJ2-7|.|few|TRBV9
TGTGCCAGCAGCGTAGTCGGGGAGGCGGGCGAGCAGTACTTC
CASSVVGEAGEQYF
>TRBJ1-1|.|.|TRBV2
TGTGCCAGCAGTCTCGCAGTCGAGGTGAACACTGAAGCTTTCTTT
CASSLAVEVNTEAFF
>TRBJ1-1|.|.|TRBV6-5
TGTGCCAGCAGTCGGAATGGAGTCACTGAAGCTTTCTTT
CASSRNGVTEAFF
>TRBJ2-7|.|.|TRBV9
TGTGCCAGCAGCGTAGGGGTCCAGGGATGGCAGTACTTC
CASSVGVQGWQYF
>TRBJ2-1|.|.|TRBV3-1/TRBV3-2
TGTGCCAGCACGCAGGGGAATGAGCAGTTCTTC
CASTQGNEQFF
>TRBJ2-1|TRBD1|few|TRBV6-4
TGTGCCAGCAGTGACGGGGACAGTGGGGGCAATGAGCAGTTCTTC
CASSDGDSGGNEQFF
>TRBJ1-1|.|once|TRBV21-1
TGTGCCAGCAGCAAAGGGACCCAGGAAAGGGGGAACACTGAAGCTTTCTTT
CASSKGTQERGNTEAFF
>TRBJ1-2|.|.|TRBV27
TGTGCCAGCAGTTATCGTCAGAACTATGGCTACACCTTC
CASSYRQNYGYTF
>TRBJ2-5|TRBD2|.|TRBV2
TGTGCCAGCAGTCTGAGCGGGGGATCAGAGACCCAGTACTTC
CASSLSGGSETQYF
>TRBJ1-5|TRBD1|once|TRBV7-8
TGTGCCAGCAGCTCCCCGGGACAGCGGCAGCCCCAGCATTTT
CASSSPGQRQPQHF
>TRBJ2-1|.|.|TRBV9
TGTGCCAGCAGCTTGGGACTCAGAAATATATTAGGATCCTACAATGAGCAGTTCTTC
CASSLGLRNILGSYNEQFF
>TRBJ2-3|TRBD2|.|TRBV7-2
TGTGCCAGCAGCTCGGGACTAGCGGGATACACAGATACGCAGTATTTT
CASSSGLAGYTDTQYF
>TRBJ1-1|.|.|TRBV19
TGTGCCAGTAGTATAGATAACAGAAAGAACACTGAAGCTTTCTTT
CASSIDNRKNTEAFF
>TRBJ1-5|TRBD1|.|TRBV6-1
TGTGCCAGCAGTGCCAATTCAGGGGGCCCAAATAGCAATCAGCCCCAGCATTTT
CASSANSGGPNSNQPQHF
>TRBJ2-3|TRBD2|.|TRBV27
TGTGCCAGCAGTTCCCCACTGACTAGCGGGGCTCAGTATTTT
CASSSPLTSGAQYF
>TRBJ1-1|.|once|TRBV4-3
TGCGCCAGCAGCTACGGACAGTCTGAAGCTTTCTTT
CASSYGQSEAFF
>TRBJ2-7|.|.|TRBV6-5
TGTGCCAGCAGCCGACCGGGGTCCTACGAGCAGTACTTC
CASSRPGSYEQYF
>TRBJ2-7|.|.|TRBV18
TGTGCCAGCTCACCAATCCAGGGTTCCTACGAGCAGTACTTC
CASSPIQGSYEQYF
>TRBJ1-3|.|once|TRBV6-5
TGTGCCAGCAGTCGAACTGTGTCTGGAAACACCATATATTTT
CASSRTVSGNTIYF
>TRBJ2-5|TRBD2|.|TRBV5-1
TGCGCCAGCAGCTCCGGACTAGCCTGGGCAAAAGAGACCCAGTACTTC
CASSSGLAWAKETQYF
>TRBJ2-1|TRBD1|.|TRBV7-2
TGTGCCAGCAGCTTAGGTCCAGGGGGCGGGTTAGGGTACAATGAGCAGTTCTTC
CASSLGPGGGLGYNEQFF
>TRBJ2-7|.|.|TRBV5-6
TGTGCCAGCAGCTTGGGTCCCTCGGGCTCCTACGAGCAGTACTTC
CASSLGPSGSYEQYF
>TRBJ1-2|TRBD1|.|TRBV4-2
TGTGCCAGCAGCCAAGGGATTTCTAGGACAGGGGTATGGGGCTACACCTTC
CASSQGISRTGVWGYTF
>TRBJ2-5|TRBD2|.|TRBV7-9
TGTGCCAGCAGCTTAGGCCTAGCGGGGGCGGAGACCCAGTACTTC
CASSLGLAGAETQYF
>TRBJ1-6|.|.|TRBV9
TGTGCCAGCAGCGCCCGACAGCACTATAATTCACCCCTCCACTTT
CASSARQHYNSPLHF
>TRBJ1-1|.|.|TRBV24-1
TGTGCCACCAGTGATATAACAGGGAGTTCTGAAGCTTTCTTT
CATSDITGSSEAFF
>TRBJ2-1|.|.|TRBV7-9
TGTGCCAGCAGCTCGAGCCAAGACAATGAGCAGTTCTTC
CASSSSQDNEQFF
>TRBJ2-5|TRBD1|few|TRBV30
TGTGCCTGGGCTAGAAGGGGGCTAGAGACCCAGTACTTC
CAWARRGLETQYF
>TRBJ2-7|TRBD1|.|TRBV2
TGTGCCAGCATTGGCAGGGGGCGAGACTACGAGCAGTACTTC
CASIGRGRDYEQYF
>TRBJ2-1|TRBD1|.|TRBV5-1
TGCGCCAGCAGCAAGGGACAGGCATACAATGAGCAGTTCTTC
CASSKGQAYNEQFF
>TRBJ1-1|TRBD1|.|TRBV7-9
TGTGCCAGCCGCCCAGACAGGGTTCAGATGAACACTGAAGCTTTCTTT
CASRPDRVQMNTEAFF
>TRBJ2-7|TRBD1|.|TRBV7-9
TGTGCCAGCAGCCCACCCGGACAGGGTAGGTACGAGCAGTACTTC
CASSPPGQGRYEQYF
>TRBJ2-1|.|.|TRBV19
TGTGCCAGTACAGCTTGGGGAGATGAGCAGTTCTTC
CASTAWGDEQFF
>TRBJ1-1|TRBD1|once|TRBV27
TGTGCCAGCAGCTTCCTGGGACAGACGAACACTGAAGCTTTCTTT
CASSFLGQTNTEAFF
>TRBJ1-2|TRBD1|.|TRBV14
TGTGCCAGCAGCCAAGAGGGGACAGGGTTCGCCTATGGCTACACCTTC
CASSQEGTGFAYGYTF
>TRBJ2-3|.|.|TRBV6-2/TRBV6-3
TGTGCCAGCAGTTATATATCTAGCGCTAGCACAGATACGCAGTATTTT
CASSYISSASTDTQYF
>TRBJ1-1|.|.|TRBV19
TGTGCCACCAAAGTAGGGGGGGGTAACACTGAAGCTTTCTTT
CATKVGGGNTEAFF
>TRBJ1-1|.|.|TRBV12-3/TRBV12-4
TGTGCCAGCAGCAAAATCCCAGGGGAAGCTTTCTTT
CASSKIPGEAFF
>TRBJ1-5|.|.|TRBV27
TGTGCCAGCAGTTTCGCGGGGGATCAGCCCCAGCATTTT
CASSFAGDQPQHF
>TRBJ1-2|.|.|TRBV20-1
TGCAGTGCTAGTTCGCCCAGAAACTATGGCTACACCTTC
CSASSPRNYGYTF
>TRBJ2-7|TRBD2|.|TRBV4-3
TGCGCCAGCAGCCAAGATTCGGGGGGGGAGCAGTACTTC
CASSQDSGGEQYF